Listed below are T cell receptor beta chains from one sample, sequenced in a study of T-cell reconstitution after alpha-beta-depleted transplantation in children. TCRdb fed the PCR reads into MiXCR, producing one record per CDR3 protein. This table holds fewer than 350,000 distinct CDR3 sequences, around a tenth found once. The sample consisted of PBMCs, taken before TCRalphabeta/CD19-depleted stem cell transplant. The source is a boy younger than two with acute myeloid leukemia, due to receive a stem cell transplant. Both conserved end residues are part of each CDR3. D genes are given only for firm matches. Clone size is shown for a subset of rows, as once, few, many or a class of expanded clone.

clone_size d_call j_call v_call cdr3_aa cdr3_nt
few . TRBJ2-1 TRBV4-2 CASSHQDSSYNEQFF TGTGCCAGCAGCCACCAGGATAGCTCCTACAATGAGCAGTTCTTC
few . TRBJ2-1 TRBV7-9 CASSLKRFLGSNEQFF TGTGCCAGCAGCTTAAAGAGGTTTCTGGGTTCCAATGAGCAGTTCTTC
. . TRBJ2-7 TRBV7-2 CASSLTGDSYGQYF TGTGCCAGCAGCTTAACCGGGGACTCCTACGGGCAGTACTTC
many TRBD2 TRBJ2-5 TRBV7-2 CASSRVAGAGTQYF TGTGCCAGCAGCCGCGTAGCGGGAGCGGGGACCCAGTACTTC
many TRBD2 TRBJ2-3 TRBV5-1 CASSSGGAGVPDTQYF TGCGCCAGCAGCTCTGGAGGAGCGGGAGTACCAGATACGCAGTATTTT
few TRBD1 TRBJ2-5 TRBV4-2 CASSQDDPGQGKETQYF TGTGCCAGCAGCCAAGATGATCCGGGACAGGGGAAAGAGACCCAGTACTTC
many TRBD2 TRBJ2-1 TRBV13 CASSLLAGESSYNEQFF TGTGCCAGCAGCTTACTAGCGGGAGAGAGCTCCTACAATGAGCAGTTCTTC
. . TRBJ1-1 TRBV6-5 CASSYSGGGDTEAFF TGTGCCAGCAGTTACTCGGGAGGTGGTGACACTGAAGCTTTCTTT
many TRBD1 TRBJ2-7 TRBV7-3 CASSPRQGKTYEQYF TGTGCCAGCAGCCCCCGACAGGGGAAAACCTACGAGCAGTACTTC
. TRBD1 TRBJ1-3 TRBV7-9 CASSSLQGGSGNTIYF TGTGCCAGCAGCTCTCTACAGGGGGGCTCTGGAAACACCATATATTTT
few . TRBJ1-4 TRBV27 CASSWTPNEKLFF TGTGCCAGCAGTTGGACACCGAATGAAAAACTGTTTTTT
many TRBD1 TRBJ2-7 TRBV5-1 CASSLGNRGDSSYEQYF TGCGCCAGCAGTTTGGGGAATCGTGGGGACAGCTCCTACGAGCAGTACTTC
many . TRBJ1-2 TRBV10-3 CAISESGTNYGYTF TGTGCCATCAGTGAGTCAGGGACCAACTATGGCTACACCTTC
few . TRBJ2-1 TRBV5-1 CASSLIGPSYNEQFF TGCGCCAGCAGCTTGATCGGTCCCTCCTACAATGAGCAGTTCTTC
many . TRBJ2-1 TRBV2 CASWILDYNEQFF TGTGCCAGCTGGATACTAGACTACAATGAGCAGTTCTTC